The T cell receptor beta chain described here comes from a study of cytomegalovirus exposure and HLA in healthy donors. Broader study findings: Whilst most TCR sequences proved rare, a subset of public TCRs occurred across many donors. According to a subsequent analysis, TCR clusters from the first cohort were inclined to appear together in the 100 to 150 validation repertoires. A list of roughly 180 TCR beta chains associated with cytomegalovirus was given.

Details on this clone: The target antigen is unknown.

Sequencing was performed with immunoSEQ multiplex PCR; in TCRdb, only in-frame clones are kept and a portion is missing. The sample includes almost 200,000 clones, 80% to 85% of them seen just once. V lost 2 bases, J lost 0 bases, and 8 bases lay in between. This CDR3 has 14 residues. The germline gives CDR1 MNHEY, CDR2 SMNVEV (reference sequence). The sequence came from a woman under 40 in good health and CMV-seronegative. Sequenced: PBMCs. This rearrangement joins TRBV27 to TRBJ2-7; D perhaps matches TRBD1 (5 bases). This CDR3 is CASSLKGNSYEQYF. The CDR3 DNA is TGTGCCAGCAGTTTAAAGGGGAACTCCTACGAGCAGTACTTC.